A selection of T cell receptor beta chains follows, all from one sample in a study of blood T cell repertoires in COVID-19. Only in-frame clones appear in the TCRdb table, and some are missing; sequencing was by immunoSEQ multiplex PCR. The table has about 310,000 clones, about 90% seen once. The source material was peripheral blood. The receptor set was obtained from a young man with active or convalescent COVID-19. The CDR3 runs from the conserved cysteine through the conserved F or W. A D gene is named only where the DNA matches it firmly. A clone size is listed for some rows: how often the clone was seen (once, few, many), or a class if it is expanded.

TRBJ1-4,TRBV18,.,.,CASSRSGVNEKLFF,TGTGCCAGCTCACGCTCAGGGGTTAATGAAAAACTGTTTTTT
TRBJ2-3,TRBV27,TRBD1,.,CASSRRGRQGDVQYF,TGTGCCAGCAGTCGCAGGGGTCGACAGGGGGATGTGCAGTATTTT
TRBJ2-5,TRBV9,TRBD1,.,CASKKGTALQETQYF,TGTGCCAGCAAAAAAGGGACAGCTCTCCAAGAGACCCAGTACTTC
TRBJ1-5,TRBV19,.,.,CASSTGVLGHNQPQHF,TGTGCCAGTAGTACAGGGGTGCTGGGGCACAATCAGCCCCAGCATTTT
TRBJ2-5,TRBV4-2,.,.,CASSQGAGIQETQYF,TGTGCCAGCAGCCAAGGGGCGGGAATCCAAGAGACCCAGTACTTC
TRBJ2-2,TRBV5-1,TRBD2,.,CASSEGLAGTGELFF,TGCGCCAGCAGCGAGGGACTAGCGGGAACCGGGGAGCTGTTTTTT
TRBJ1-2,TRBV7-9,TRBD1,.,CASSPRTGTNYGYTF,TGTGCCAGCAGCCCTCGGACAGGGACCAACTATGGCTACACCTTC
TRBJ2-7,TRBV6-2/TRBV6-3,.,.,CASSVTGSPYEQYF,TGTGCCAGCAGCGTGACAGGCTCGCCCTACGAGCAGTACTTC
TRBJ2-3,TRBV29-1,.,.,CSVGGRRVPDTQYF,TGCAGCGTGGGGGGGCGGAGGGTTCCGGACACGCAGTATTTT
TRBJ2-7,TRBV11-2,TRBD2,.,CASSSGLAGVTYEQYF,TGTGCCAGCAGCTCGGGACTAGCGGGAGTCACCTACGAGCAGTACTTC
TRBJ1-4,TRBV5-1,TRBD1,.,CASSLRGQDEKLFF,TGCGCCAGCAGCTTAAGGGGGCAAGATGAAAAACTGTTTTTT
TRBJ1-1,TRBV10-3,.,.,CAMARGGGAFF,TGTGCCATGGCCCGGGGAGGAGGAGCTTTCTTT
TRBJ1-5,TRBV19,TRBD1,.,CASSIGWTGENQPQHF,TGTGCCAGTAGTATAGGATGGACAGGGGAAAATCAGCCCCAGCATTTT
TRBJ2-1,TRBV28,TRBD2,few,CASSLASGINEQFF,TGTGCCAGCAGTTTGGCTAGCGGGATCAATGAGCAGTTCTTC
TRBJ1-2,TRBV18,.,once,CASSEGYGYTF,TGTGCCAGCTCAGAGGGCTATGGCTACACCTTC
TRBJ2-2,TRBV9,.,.,CASSSQEGAPTGELFF,TGTGCCAGCAGCTCCCAGGAGGGAGCGCCTACCGGGGAGCTGTTTTTT
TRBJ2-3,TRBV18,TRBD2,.,CASSPVPGGLDTQYF,TGTGCCAGCTCACCAGTACCGGGAGGGTTAGATACGCAGTATTTT
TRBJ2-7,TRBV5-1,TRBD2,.,CASSLAGGPYEQYF,TGCGCCAGCAGCTTGGCGGGGGGGCCGTACGAGCAGTACTTC
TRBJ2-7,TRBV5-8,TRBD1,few,CASSLTGKSYEQYF,TGTGCCAGCAGCCTGACAGGGAAGTCCTACGAGCAGTACTTC
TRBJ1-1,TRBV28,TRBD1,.,CASSAPGAGGVTEAFF,TGTGCCAGCAGTGCCCCGGGGGCAGGGGGAGTCACTGAAGCTTTCTTT
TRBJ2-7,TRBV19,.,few,CASSIAPGTYEQYF,TGTGCCAGTAGTATAGCGCCAGGGACCTACGAGCAGTACTTC
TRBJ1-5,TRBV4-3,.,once,CASSQHRRDQPQHF,TGCGCCAGCAGCCAACACAGGAGAGATCAGCCCCAGCATTTT
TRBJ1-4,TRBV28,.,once,CASSLRQREEKLFF,TGTGCCAGCAGTTTAAGGCAGCGGGAAGAAAAACTGTTTTTT
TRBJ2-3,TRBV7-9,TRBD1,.,CASSLDRASTDTQYF,TGTGCCAGCAGCTTGGACAGGGCGAGCACAGATACGCAGTATTTT
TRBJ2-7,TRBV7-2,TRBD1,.,CASNTQAGTGRREQYF,TGTGCCAGCAATACCCAGGCCGGGACAGGGCGGCGCGAGCAGTACTTC
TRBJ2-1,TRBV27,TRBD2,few,CASSFSGSSYNEQFF,TGTGCCAGCAGTTTTAGCGGGAGCTCCTACAATGAGCAGTTCTTC
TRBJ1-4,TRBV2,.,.,CASKPGLGDSEKLFF,TGTGCCAGCAAGCCAGGGTTGGGTGATTCTGAAAAACTGTTTTTT
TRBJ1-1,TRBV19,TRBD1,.,CASSDRGEGTEAFF,TGTGCCAGTAGCGACAGGGGGGAAGGAACTGAAGCTTTCTTT
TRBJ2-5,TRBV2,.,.,CASRADTGRETQYF,TGTGCCAGCAGGGCCGATACAGGGAGAGAGACCCAGTACTTC
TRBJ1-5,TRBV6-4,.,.,CASSTGLYNQPQHF,TGTGCCAGCAGTACAGGGTTGTATAATCAGCCCCAGCATTTT
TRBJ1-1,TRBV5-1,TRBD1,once,CASSLTGTGTEAFF,TGCGCCAGCAGCTTAACCGGGACAGGAACTGAAGCTTTCTTT
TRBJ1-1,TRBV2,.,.,CASTPGSDTEAFF,TGTGCCAGCACCCCGGGGTCGGACACTGAAGCTTTCTTT
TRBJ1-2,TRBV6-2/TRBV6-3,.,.,CASSLTATSNYGYTF,TGTGCCAGCAGCCTGACAGCAACTTCTAACTATGGCTACACCTTC
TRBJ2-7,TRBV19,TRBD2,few,CASSYGLAGNYEQYF,TGTGCCAGTAGTTATGGTCTAGCGGGTAACTACGAGCAGTACTTC
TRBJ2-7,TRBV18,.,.,CASSSTGTGTDEQYF,TGTGCCAGCTCATCAACCGGGACTGGGACCGACGAGCAGTACTTC
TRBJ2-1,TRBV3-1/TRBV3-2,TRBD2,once,CASSRLAGLYNEQFF,TGTGCCAGCAGCAGACTAGCGGGGCTATACAATGAGCAGTTCTTC
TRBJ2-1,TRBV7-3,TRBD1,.,CASSIRQGDNEQFF,TGTGCCAGCAGCATAAGACAGGGGGACAATGAGCAGTTCTTC
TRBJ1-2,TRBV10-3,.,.,CAISESESVGYTF,TGTGCCATCAGTGAGTCGGAGTCGGTCGGCTACACCTTC
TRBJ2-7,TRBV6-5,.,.,CASSYTRQGLYEQYF,TGTGCCAGCAGTTACACCAGACAGGGACTCTACGAGCAGTACTTC
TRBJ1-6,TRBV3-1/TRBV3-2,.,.,CASSQDAGRDSPLHF,TGTGCCAGCAGCCAGGACGCTGGCAGGGATTCACCCCTCCACTTT
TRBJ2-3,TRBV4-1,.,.,CASSQEEGDTQYF,TGCGCCAGCAGCCAAGAGGAGGGGGATACGCAGTATTTT
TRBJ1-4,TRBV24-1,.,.,CATSQTGGKLFF,TGTGCCACCAGTCAGACCGGCGGAAAACTGTTTTTT
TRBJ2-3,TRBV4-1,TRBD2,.,CASSRTEGREGAERGQYF,TGCGCCAGCAGCCGCACTGAGGGGCGGGAGGGGGCCGAGCGGGGTCAGTATTTT
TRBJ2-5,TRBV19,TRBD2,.,CASSIGLAQETQYF,TGTGCCAGTAGTATAGGACTAGCGCAAGAGACCCAGTACTTC
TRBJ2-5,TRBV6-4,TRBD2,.,CASSDTGTSGGISYQETQYF,TGTGCCAGCAGTGACACCGGGACTAGCGGGGGGATATCGTACCAAGAGACCCAGTACTTC
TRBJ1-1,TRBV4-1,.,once,CASSQVGVGNTEAFF,TGCGCCAGCAGCCAAGTAGGGGTGGGGAACACTGAAGCTTTCTTT
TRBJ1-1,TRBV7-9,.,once,CASSPTYRDPLNTEAFF,TGTGCCAGCAGCCCCACATACAGGGATCCGCTGAACACTGAAGCTTTCTTT
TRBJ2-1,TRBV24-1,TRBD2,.,CATSDLTSGGEQFF,TGTGCCACCAGTGATTTAACTAGCGGTGGTGAGCAGTTCTTC
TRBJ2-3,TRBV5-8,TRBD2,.,CASSATDLFPGGGTDTQYF,TGTGCCAGCAGCGCAACAGACCTCTTTCCGGGGGGGGGCACAGATACGCAGTATTTT
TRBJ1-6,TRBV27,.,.,CASTPGDSPLHF,TGTGCCAGCACCCCGGGGGATTCACCCCTCCACTTT
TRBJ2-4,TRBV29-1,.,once,CSVELYSGNIQYF,TGCAGCGTTGAATTGTATTCGGGAAACATTCAGTACTTC
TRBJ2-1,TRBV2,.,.,CASSGGSNNEQFF,TGTGCCAGCAGTGGCGGGTCTAACAATGAGCAGTTCTTC
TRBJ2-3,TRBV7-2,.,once,CASSLESATDTQYF,TGTGCCAGCAGCTTAGAGAGCGCCACAGATACGCAGTATTTT
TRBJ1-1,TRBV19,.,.,CASSIQFVRGRGTEAFF,TGTGCCAGTAGTATTCAATTCGTTCGGGGGAGGGGCACTGAAGCTTTCTTT
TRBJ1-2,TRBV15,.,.,CATSRGGTAPNGTF,TGTGCCACCAGCAGAGGGGGCACTGCCCCTAATGGCACCTTC
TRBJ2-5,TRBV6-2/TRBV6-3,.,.,CASSYSGPEETQYF,TGTGCCAGCAGTTACTCCGGTCCTGAGGAGACCCAGTACTTC
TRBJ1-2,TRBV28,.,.,CASSFQTSSGYTF,TGTGCCAGCAGTTTTCAGACTTCGAGTGGCTACACCTTC
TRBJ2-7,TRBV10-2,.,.,CASMRDRTASSYEQYF,TGCGCCAGCATGAGAGACAGGACAGCCTCCTCCTACGAGCAGTACTTC
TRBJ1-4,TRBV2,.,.,CASSDMDRINEKLFF,TGTGCCAGCAGTGATATGGACAGAATTAATGAAAAACTGTTTTTT
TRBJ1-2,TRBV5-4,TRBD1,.,CASSLPGQGDYGYTF,TGTGCCAGCAGCTTGCCGGGACAGGGGGACTATGGCTACACCTTC